The T cell receptor beta chain described here comes from a study of shared T cell receptors in the human thymus (dated by TCRdb to the early 2020s). About the study as a whole: The study examined how the human thymus generates shared, self-reactive T-cell receptor alpha chains.

For CDR1 and CDR2, the germline V gene (reference sequence) lists GTSNPN and SVGIG. The CDR3 starts with the cysteine, ends with the phenylalanine, and has 16 residues. Only CDR3 DNA remains: 48 bases, in frame from the first base. V has 0 bases trimmed and J has 4 bases trimmed; junction bases matching no gene number 9. In regard to this clone: Its antigen target is currently unknown. No base-level quality is on record; no much larger clone is a single base apart.

Library preparation was by the immunoSEQ multiplex PCR assay. The table comes from immuneACCESS by way of TCRdb, which keeps in-frame sequences with V and J called. Part of the clones is missing from these tables; in studies checked, under half for an unresolved V gene and the rest for unknown reasons. Across this sample there are hundreds of thousands of clones, with around three quarters seen only once. 0.01% to 0.015% of the sample is in the top ten clones. The data were also submitted as part of a second study, on human thymus T cells. The second investigation adds: Donors were immunologically healthy infants undergoing open corrective cardiac surgery for congenital heart defects in Finland. Thymus tissue was collected as surgical resects that were removed during corrective cardiac surgery. Both the thymic and the peripheral blood repertoires appeared to show biased V and J gene segment usage. The related research reported highly overlapping thymic TCR repertoires among unrelated individuals. The study described the TCR alpha and beta repertoires in fewer than 10 infant thymus samples and four matching peripheral blood samples. The cohort included six male and a couple of female infants, with donor ages spanning 7 to 244 days. After being mechanically released from the tissue, thymocytes were kept at -70 degrees C in pellets of about 9.5-30 million cells. A QIAsymphony instrument was used to extract genomic DNA from the frozen cell pellets. The immunoSEQ multiplex PCR assay was used to amplify the TCRB and TCRAD loci from a standardized amount of quality-controlled genomic DNA. The amplicons spanned the V(D)J region and were long enough to cover the CDR3 and allow V and J genes to be identified. Through the commercial immunoSEQ service, the amplicons were sequenced on an Illumina platform. Primer bias and sequencing errors were corrected as previously described, and TCRAD and TCRB were defined on the basis of the IMGT database. The repertoires were analysed using immunoSEQ Analyzer 3.0 and VDJTools for basic statistics, V/J segment usage, diversity estimates, rarefaction and pairwise overlap. Diversity was estimated with Chao1, ChaoE, Efron-Thisted, Shannon and inverse Simpson indices, and also on datasets down-sampled to the smallest sample. For repertoire overlap, CDR3 nucleotide sequence, V gene and J gene had to match strictly, and clustering was done by Jaccard-based multidimensional scaling. On average, thymus samples gave 650,000 to 1,000,000 unique TCRB clonotypes, whereas blood samples gave 80,000 to 85,000.

Sequencing used thymocytes. The receptor chain draws on TRBV30 and TRBJ1-3; the junction holds 7 bases that match TRBD1. The origin of this receptor is a boy in the first two years of life with a congenital heart defect. Donor details come from another sample of the same person, matched by shared clones. The bases are TGTGCCTGGAGTGTAGGAAAGGGGGCACCGGGAAACACCATATATTTT. It codes for CAWSVGKGAPGNTIYF.